These 7 T cell receptor beta chains came from one sample sequenced in a study of blood T cell repertoires in COVID-19. The protocol was immunoSEQ multiplex PCR, while the TCRdb copy is restricted to in-frame clones and leaves out a portion. The sample carries 62,000 or so clones, approximately 86% recorded once. The sequenced sample was peripheral blood. Every receptor here comes from a woman aged 60-75 years with acute or convalescent COVID-19.

The rearrangement links TRBV19 to TRBJ1-2; D is possibly TRBD1 (5 bases). The CDR3 is 17 amino acids. Germline V gene lookup returns CDR1 LNHDA and CDR2 SQIVND (reference sequence). The V gene lost 4 bases and the J gene lost 7 bases, with 25 bases spanning the gap. CDR3 nucleotide sequence: TGTGCCAGTAGTAGTAATCTGAGCGGGGGGTCAAGATCTGGCTACACCTTC. Translating it yields CASSSNLSGGSRSGYTF.

This chain joins TRBV3-1 (or the pseudogene TRBV3-2) and TRBJ1-2, with D possibly matching TRBD1 (5 bases). Germline CDR1 is LGHDT and CDR2 is YNNKEL (reference sequence). The ends were cut back, 1 base at V and 4 bases at J, with 25 bases in the middle. This CDR3 has 19 amino acids. Here the CDR3 reads CASSQVRLAAVGGVYGYTF. The CDR3 DNA sequence: TGTGCCAGCAGCCAAGTGCGTCTGGCAGCCGTCGGGGGAGTCTATGGCTACACCTTC.

V is TRBV5-5 and J is TRBJ2-4, with D possibly being TRBD2 (5 bases). Germline V gene sequence: CDR1 SGHKS, CDR2 YYEKEE (reference sequence). This CDR3 is built from 14 residues. The V end was cut by 1 base, the J end by 13 bases, with 18 bases between. CDR3: CASSLMAGEPAQYF. In DNA form, the CDR3 reads TGTGCCAGCAGCTTGATGGCCGGGGAACCGGCCCAGTACTTC.

There are a few counts of this clone. This rearrangement joins TRBV4-1 to TRBJ1-6; D is unresolved. The germline V gene encodes CDR1 MGHRA and CDR2 YSYEKL. This CDR3 region has 15 residues. The V gene lost 0 bases and the J gene lost 9 bases, with 12 bases spanning the gap. The CDR3 DNA reads TGCGCCAGCAGCCAAGAGAGTGCAGCGGGTTCACCCCTCCACTTT. Its protein product is CASSQESAAGSPLHF.

This chain links TRBV30 with TRBJ2-7; D is unresolved. CDR1 GTSNPN and CDR2 SVGIG come from the germline V gene (reference sequence). The CDR3 has 12 residues. The ends were cut back, 0 bases at V and 3 bases at J, with 6 bases in the middle. The CDR3 sequence: CAWSVLGYEQYF. The CDR3 coding sequence is TGTGCCTGGAGTGTACTTGGCTACGAGCAGTACTTC.

The chain recombines TRBV10-3 with TRBJ1-1; maybe TRBD1 (5 bases). Germline V gene lookup returns CDR1 ENHRY and CDR2 SYGVKD. The CDR3 is 14 amino acids. The V gene lost 3 bases and the J gene lost 2 bases, with 10 bases spanning the gap. The CDR3 coding sequence is TGTGCCATCAGTGACTGGGGGGTTAACACTGAAGCTTTCTTT. Translation: CAISDWGVNTEAFF.

CDR3 amino acids: CASRARDIGEKLFF. DNA for the CDR3: TGTGCCAGCAGAGCCCGGGACATAGGTGAAAAACTGTTTTTT. V and J are TRBV2 and TRBJ1-4; a possible D gene is TRBD1 (6 bases). CDR3 size: 14 residues. Germline V lookup: CDR1 SNHLY, CDR2 FYNNEI. Trimming cost V 6 bases and J 7 bases, with 15 bases left between them. Full variable domain (outside the CDR3, taken from reference TRBV2 and TRBJ1-4): EPEVTQTPSHQVTQMGQEVILRCVPISNHLYFYWYRQILGQKVEFLVSFYNNEISEKSEIFDDQFSVERPDGSNFTLKIRSTKLEDSAMYFCASRARDIGEKLFFGSGTQLSVL.